The source of this T cell receptor (beta chain) is a study of CD8+ T cells in alopecia areata. Following extraction, RNA underwent reverse transcription to cDNA, which served as the sequencing template. Only in-frame clones appear in the TCRdb table, and some are missing; sequencing was by immunoSEQ multiplex PCR. The sample yields 250,000 to 300,000 clones, 58% seen once. Regarding treatment: oral pan-JAK inhibitor, 5-10 mg twice daily. The CDR3 consists of 13 residues. Germline V gives CDR1 GTSNPN, CDR2 SVGIG (reference sequence). This sequence originates from a human donor with alopecia areata. Sequencing was performed on CD4+ T cells sorted from blood, taken at week 24, from a patient treated with tofacitinib. The chain carries TRBV30 and TRBJ2-7, with 8 bases identical to TRBD2. The J call may be faulty, since TRBJ2-5 better matches the DNA end. CDR3 DNA: TGTGCCTGGAGTAACCTAGCGGGAGAGACCCAGTACTTC. It encodes CAWSNLAGETQYF.